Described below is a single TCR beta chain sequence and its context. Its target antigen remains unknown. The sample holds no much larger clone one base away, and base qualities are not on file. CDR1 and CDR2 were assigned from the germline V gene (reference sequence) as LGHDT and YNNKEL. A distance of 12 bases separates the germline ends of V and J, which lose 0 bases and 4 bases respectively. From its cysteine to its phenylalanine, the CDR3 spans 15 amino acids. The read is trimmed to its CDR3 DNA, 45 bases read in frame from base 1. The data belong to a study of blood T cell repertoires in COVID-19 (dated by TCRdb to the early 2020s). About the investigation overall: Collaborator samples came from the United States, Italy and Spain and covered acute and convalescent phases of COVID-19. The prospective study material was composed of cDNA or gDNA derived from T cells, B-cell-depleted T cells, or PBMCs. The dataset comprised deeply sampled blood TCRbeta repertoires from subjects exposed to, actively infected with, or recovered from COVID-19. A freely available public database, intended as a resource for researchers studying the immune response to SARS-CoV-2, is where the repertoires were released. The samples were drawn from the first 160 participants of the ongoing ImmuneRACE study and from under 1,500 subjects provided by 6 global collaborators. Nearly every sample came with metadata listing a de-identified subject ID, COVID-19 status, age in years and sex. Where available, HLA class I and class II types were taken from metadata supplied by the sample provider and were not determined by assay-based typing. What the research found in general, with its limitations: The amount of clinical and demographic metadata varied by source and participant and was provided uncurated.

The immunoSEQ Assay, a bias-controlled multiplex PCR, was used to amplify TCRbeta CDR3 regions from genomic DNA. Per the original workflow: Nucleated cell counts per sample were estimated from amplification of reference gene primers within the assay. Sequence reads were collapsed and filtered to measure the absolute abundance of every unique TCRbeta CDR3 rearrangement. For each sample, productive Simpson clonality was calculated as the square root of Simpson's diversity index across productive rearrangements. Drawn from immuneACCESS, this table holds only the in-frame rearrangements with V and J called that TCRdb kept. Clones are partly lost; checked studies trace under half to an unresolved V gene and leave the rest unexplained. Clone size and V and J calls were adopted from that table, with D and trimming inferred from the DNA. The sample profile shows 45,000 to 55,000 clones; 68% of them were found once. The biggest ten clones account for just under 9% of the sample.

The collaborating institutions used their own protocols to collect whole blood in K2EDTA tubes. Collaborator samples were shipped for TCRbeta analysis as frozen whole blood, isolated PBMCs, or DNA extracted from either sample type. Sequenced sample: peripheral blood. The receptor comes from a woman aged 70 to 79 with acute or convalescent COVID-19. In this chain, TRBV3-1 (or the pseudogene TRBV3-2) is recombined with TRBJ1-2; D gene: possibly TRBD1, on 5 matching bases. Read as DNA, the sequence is TGTGCCAGCAGCCAAGATTTGTGGGGCGGCTATGGCTACACCTTC. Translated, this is CASSQDLWGGYGYTF.